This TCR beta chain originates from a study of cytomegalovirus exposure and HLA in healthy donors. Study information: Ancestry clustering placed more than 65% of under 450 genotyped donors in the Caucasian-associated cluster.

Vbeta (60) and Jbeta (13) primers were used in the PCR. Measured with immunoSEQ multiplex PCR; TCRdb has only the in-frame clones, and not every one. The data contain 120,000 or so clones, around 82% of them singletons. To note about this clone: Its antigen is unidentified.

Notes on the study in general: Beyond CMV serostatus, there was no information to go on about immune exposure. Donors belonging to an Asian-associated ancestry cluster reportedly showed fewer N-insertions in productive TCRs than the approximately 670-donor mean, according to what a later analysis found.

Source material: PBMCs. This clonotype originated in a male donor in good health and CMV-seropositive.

CDR3 bases: TGTGCCAGCAGCGTAGCTTGGGGGGAGAACTATGGCTACACCTTC. This gives the protein CASSVAWGENYGYTF. V and J are TRBV9 and TRBJ1-2; possibly TRBD1 for D (5 bases). Trimming shortened V by 0 bases and J by 2 bases, and 11 bases separated the two germline ends. Germline CDR1 SGDLS, CDR2 YYNGEE. CDR3 size: 15 residues.